Below, 26 T cell receptor beta chains from the same sample are listed, as sequenced in a study of cytomegalovirus exposure and HLA in healthy donors. Assay: immunoSEQ multiplex PCR; the TCRdb copy retains only in-frame clones and omits some. Among around 350,000 clones listed, roughly 85% were seen once. Specimen: PBMCs. These receptors originate from a woman aged 18-29 years in good health and CMV-seronegative.

J is TRBJ1-1 and V is TRBV6-6; D may be TRBD1 (6 bases). CDR1 and CDR2 from the germline V gene are MNHNY and SVGAGI (reference sequence). V lost 2 bases to trimming and J lost 2 bases, with 12 bases between them. The CDR3 has 15 amino acids. CDR3 sequence (DNA): TGTGCCAGCAGTTACGCTCCGGGACAAAACACTGAAGCTTTCTTT. This encodes CASSYAPGQNTEAFF.

This rearrangement joins TRBV29-1 to TRBJ1-1; tentatively, D is TRBD1 (6 bases). The CDR3 runs to 11 residues. The germline V gene encodes CDR1 SQVTM and CDR2 ANQGSEA. Trimming removed 5 bases at V and 10 bases at J, with 14 bases between. CDR3 in DNA: TGCAGCGTTAAACCACAGGGTTTAGCTTTCTTT. Protein product: CSVKPQGLAFF.

This clone turned up a few times. The chain joins TRBV27 to TRBJ2-7; tentatively, D is TRBD1 (5 bases). Deletions cut 9 bases from V and 3 bases from J, with 12 bases between. This CDR3 contains 12 residues. Germline lookup yields CDR1 MNHEY and CDR2 SMNVEV (reference sequence). The CDR3 DNA sequence: TGTGCCAGGGGGCGCGATCGCTACGAGCAGTACTTC. This gives the protein CARGRDRYEQYF.

The chain joins TRBV5-1 to TRBJ2-7, with D tentatively TRBD2 (5 bases). V dropped 0 bases and J dropped 2 bases, with 18 bases sitting between them. The CDR3 length is 17 residues. Germline CDR1 and CDR2: SGHRS and YFSETQ. The CDR3 DNA reads TGCGCCAGCAGCTTGGGATTTGCGGCGGGTCGGGCCTACGAGCAGTACTTC. It yields the protein CASSLGFAAGRAYEQYF.

The chain uses TRBV11-2 and TRBJ1-2; a possible D gene is TRBD1 (6 bases). Germline V gives CDR1 SGHAT, CDR2 FQNNGV. Between the trimmed V and J ends, which lost 0 bases and 4 bases, there was a span of 9 bases. The CDR3 extends over 14 amino acids. CDR3 coding DNA: TGTGCCAGCAGCTTAGACTGGACAGCCTATGGCTACACCTTC. Its translation: CASSLDWTAYGYTF.

The rearrangement joins TRBV2 to TRBJ2-7; a weak D match, TRBD1 (5 bases). The CDR3 totals 12 residues. Between the trimmed V and J ends, which lost 7 bases and 1 base, there was a span of 8 bases. In germline, CDR1 is SNHLY, CDR2 FYNNEI. CDR3 bases: TGTGCCAGCATGCAGGGTTCCTACGAGCAGTACTTC. It specifies CASMQGSYEQYF.

V gene TRBV29-1 combines with J gene TRBJ1-2, with no clear D. The V end lost 5 bases, the J end lost 7 bases, and 20 bases lay between the germline ends. Looked up from germline, CDR1 is SQVTM and CDR2 is ANQGSEA. The CDR3 spans 14 residues. The chain's CDR3 is CSVQSRQGSGGYTF. The DNA of the CDR3 is TGCAGCGTTCAATCCCGCCAAGGTTCGGGTGGCTACACCTTC.

This clone was recorded once. The genes are TRBV7-8 and TRBJ2-7, with unresolved D. Trimming took off 1 base at V and 3 bases at J, with 22 bases between the two ends. From germline, CDR1 is SGHVS and CDR2 FQNEAQ. CDR3 length: 18 amino acids. In nucleotides, the CDR3 is TGTGCCAGCAGCTTAGAAGAGAACCTGAGACATTTTGTCTACGAGCAGTACTTC. Its protein product is CASSLEENLRHFVYEQYF.

The chain recombines TRBV11-2 with TRBJ2-7; TRBD1 matches at 7 bases. This CDR3 has 15 amino acids. V lost 5 bases, J lost 4 bases, and 11 bases stayed unmatched. Germline values: CDR1 SGHAT, CDR2 FQNNGV. The CDR3 DNA sequence: TGTGCCAGCAGCAGGGCTCAGGGGGTGAGGTACGAGCAGTACTTC. It is translated as CASSRAQGVRYEQYF. Together with reference TRBV11-2 and TRBJ2-7, the CDR3 gives the full variable domain: EAGVAQSPRYKIIEKRQSVAFWCNPISGHATLYWYQQILGQGPKLLIQFQNNGVVDDSQLPKDRFSAERLKGVDSTLKIQPAKLEDSAVYLCASSRAQGVRYEQYFGPGTRLTVT.

V and J are TRBV6-5 and TRBJ1-1, with TRBD1 matching over 7 bases. The CDR3 contains 16 residues. V shed 2 bases, J shed 0 bases, and the junction held 6 bases outside the gene matches. Looked up from germline, CDR1 is MNHEY and CDR2 is SVGAGI. The CDR3, as DNA: TGTGCCAGCAGTTACCTCTACGACAGGGTGAACACTGAAGCTTTCTTT. Translated: CASSYLYDRVNTEAFF.

The chain couples TRBV30 to TRBJ2-3; 7 bases agree with TRBD2. The CDR3 runs to 17 residues. The J segment lost 4 bases and the V segment lost 1 base, leaving 14 bases of the junction unmatched. The germline V gene encodes CDR1 GTSNPN and CDR2 SVGIG (reference sequence). The CDR3 DNA reads TGTGCCTGGAGTGAATCCGCTTTCGCGGGAGTTGCAGATACGCAGTATTTT. Amino acids: CAWSESAFAGVADTQYF. Based on the CDR3 plus reference TRBV30 and TRBJ2-3, the full variable domain is SQTIHQWPATLVQPVGSPLSLECTVEGTSNPNLYWYRQAAGRGLQLLFYSVGIGQISSEVPQNLSASRPQDRQFILSSKKLLLSDSGFYLCAWSESAFAGVADTQYFGPGTRLTVL.

This rearrangement joins TRBV4-1 to TRBJ1-1; no firm D call. Trimming removed 0 bases at V and 11 bases at J, with 13 bases between. CDR1 MGHRA and CDR2 YSYEKL come from the germline V gene. The CDR3 has 13 amino acids. The CDR3 DNA is TGCGCCAGCAGCCAAGATCCCGGGAGGGAGGCTTTCTTT. Protein: CASSQDPGREAFF.

This sequence joins TRBV7-7 and TRBJ2-2; D perhaps matches TRBD1 (6 bases). The CDR3 sequence is 14 residues long. With 5 bases removed from V and 4 bases from J, the gap between germline ends came to 11 bases. Germline V lookup: CDR1 SSHAT, CDR2 FNYEAQ (reference sequence). The CDR3 is CASSPRGGTGELFF. The CDR3 DNA sequence: TGTGCCAGCAGCCCCAGGGGTGGCACCGGGGAGCTGTTTTTT.

This clone came up a few times. The chain joins TRBV29-1 to TRBJ1-3; no reliable D call. CDR3 size: 13 residues. V was trimmed by 4 bases and J by 4 bases, leaving 11 bases between them. Germline V gene lookup returns CDR1 SQVTM and CDR2 ANQGSEA. The CDR3 reads CSVVRPYGNTIYF. CDR3 DNA: TGCAGCGTTGTCAGGCCTTACGGAAACACCATATATTTT. The whole variable domain, remainder taken from reference TRBV29-1 and TRBJ1-3, is SAVISQKPSRDICQRGTSLTIQCQVDSQVTMMFWYRQQPGQSLTLIATANQGSEATYESGFVIDKFPISRPNLTFSTLTVSNMSPEDSSIYLCSVVRPYGNTIYFGEGSWLTVV.

This clone was seen once. This chain uses TRBV9 with TRBJ2-5; 8 nucleotides agree with TRBD2. The junction had 8 bases not matched to a gene; V was cut back by 4 bases and J by 6 bases. Germline V gene data show CDR1 as SGDLS and CDR2 as YYNGEE. This CDR3 contains 14 residues. The CDR3 nucleotides are TGTGCCAGCAGCCCAGAAGGGACTAGGAAGACCCAGTACTTC. As protein: CASSPEGTRKTQYF.

The chain recombines TRBV11-2 with TRBJ2-2, with D unclear. Germline CDR1 is SGHAT and CDR2 is FQNNGV. The V and J ends lost 11 bases and 0 bases respectively, with 10 bases between them. This CDR3 spans 13 amino acids. The CDR3 here is CADAVTNTGELFF. CDR3 coding DNA: TGTGCCGACGCGGTTACGAACACCGGGGAGCTGTTTTTT.

This chain uses TRBV9 with TRBJ2-7; the D gene is possibly TRBD1 (7 bases). V was cut by 0 bases and J by 6 bases, with 19 bases left in between. Germline V gives CDR1 SGDLS, CDR2 YYNGEE. The CDR3 contains 16 residues. This CDR3 is CASSVDGRQGGFEQYF. In nucleotides, the CDR3 is TGTGCCAGCAGCGTAGATGGGAGACAGGGAGGATTCGAGCAGTACTTC.

The V and J genes are TRBV30 and TRBJ2-7, with 12 bases that match TRBD2. CDR1 GTSNPN and CDR2 SVGIG come from the germline V gene (reference sequence). The trim removed 1 base at V and 7 bases at J, leaving 2 bases unmatched. The CDR3 runs to 13 residues. For the CDR3, the DNA is TGTGCCTGGAGTGGCGGACTAGCGGGAGAGCAGTACTTC. It specifies CAWSGGLAGEQYF.

This clone was detected only once. CDR3 loop: CASSQQNTGELFF. DNA of the CDR3: TGTGCCAGCAGCCAACAGAACACCGGGGAGCTGTTTTTT. The chain links TRBV14 to TRBJ2-2, with unresolved D. V was shortened by 2 bases and J by 1 base, with 2 bases between the two germline ends. The CDR3 is 13 residues long. Germline CDR1 SGHDN, CDR2 FVKESK.

The V call is TRBV28, the J call TRBJ1-6, with D unclear. Trimming cost V 5 bases and J 9 bases, with 14 bases left between them. CDR3 size: 14 residues. Germline V CDR1 and CDR2: MDHEN, SYDVKM. CDR3 in amino acids: CASSLRAWGSPLHF. CDR3 nucleotides: TGTGCCAGCAGTCTGAGGGCCTGGGGTTCACCCCTCCACTTT.

The V call is TRBV7-8, the J call TRBJ2-7, with 10 bases aligning to TRBD2. CDR1 SGHVS and CDR2 FQNEAQ come from the germline V gene. The junction had 6 bases not matched to a gene; V was cut back by 1 base and J by 0 bases. The CDR3 contains 17 residues. The CDR3 DNA reads TGTGCCAGCAGCTTAGTTCTAGCGGGGGCCGACTCCTACGAGCAGTACTTC. The encoded protein is CASSLVLAGADSYEQYF.

This sequence joins TRBV29-1 and TRBJ2-7, with 8 bases that match TRBD1. The J call may be faulty, since TRBJ2-4 better matches the DNA end. The CDR3 has 13 amino acids. Germline V gene sequence: CDR1 SQVTM, CDR2 ANQGSEA. The CDR3 coding sequence is TGCAGCGTTGTCACAGGGGGAGGCTTCATTCAGTACTTC. It encodes CSVVTGGGFIQYF.

This chain links TRBV14 with TRBJ2-1; TRBD1 matches at 8 bases. CDR3 length equals 16 residues. V dropped 4 bases and J dropped 0; count of bases not matched to a gene: 5. Germline V lookup: CDR1 SGHDN, CDR2 FVKESK. CDR3 in amino acids: CASSPSDRVSYNEQFF. The CDR3, as DNA: TGTGCCAGCAGCCCCTCGGACAGGGTCTCCTACAATGAGCAGTTCTTC.

The chain is built from TRBV2 and TRBJ2-4; tentative D call: TRBD2 (6 bases). The V and J ends lost 7 bases and 6 bases respectively, with 16 bases between them. This CDR3 has 14 amino acids. Germline CDR1 is SNHLY and CDR2 is FYNNEI. CDR3 in DNA: TGTGCCAGCAACCGTCGGGGGAACGGAAACATTCAGTACTTC. As protein: CASNRRGNGNIQYF.

This clone has just one count. The V gene is TRBV27, the J gene TRBJ2-1; 10 nucleotides align to TRBD1. The ends lost 5 bases at V and 6 bases at J; junction bases unmatched: 16. Germline loops: CDR1 MNHEY, CDR2 SMNVEV (reference sequence). This CDR3 has 18 residues. The CDR3 DNA follows: TGTGCCAGCAGTCCACTCTCAAGGGGGACAGGGGTAGGCAATGAGCAGTTCTTC. Its translation is CASSPLSRGTGVGNEQFF.

This clone was detected only a few times. CDR3 loop: CASSTGTGNQPQHF. The CDR3 DNA reads TGTGCCAGCAGCACCGGGACAGGGAATCAGCCCCAGCATTTT. This chain links TRBV7-9 with TRBJ1-5; TRBD1 aligns across 9 bases. The CDR3 loop spans 14 amino acids. Germline V gives CDR1 SEHNR, CDR2 FQNEAQ (reference sequence). J gave up 4 bases and V 5 bases, and 3 bases lay outside the gene matches.